What follows is one T cell receptor (beta chain) and its context. Its specificity is unknown. This sample is drawn from a study of shared clonotypes between healthy human individuals. Here immunoSEQ multiplex PCR was the method, and the copy in TCRdb shows in-frame clones only, minus some. The sample lists just over 2,000,000 clones, about 95% occurring once. Points from the study as a whole: A small donor pool kept down the genetic and exposure-history diversity that was represented.

The receptor comes from a man younger than 35 in good health. Sequenced sample: naive CD4+ T cells sorted from blood. Subset noted: CD45RA+ positively selected.

CDR3 protein: CATSTKLNYEQYF. CDR3 DNA sequence: TGTGCCACCAGCACGAAGTTAAACTACGAGCAGTACTTC. The chain links TRBV15 to TRBJ2-7; the D is unclear. The length of the CDR3 is 13 residues. Germline V gene data show CDR1 as LNHNV and CDR2 as YYDKDF (reference sequence). With 4 bases removed from V and 3 bases from J, the gap between germline ends came to 10 bases.